One sample yielded the 5 T cell receptor beta chains listed below, sequenced in a study of blood T cell repertoires in COVID-19. Assay: immunoSEQ multiplex PCR; the TCRdb copy retains only in-frame clones and omits some. Of about 130,000 clones in the sample, 74% were seen once. Sequenced: peripheral blood. These receptors originate from a man in his fifties or sixties with acute or convalescent COVID-19.

The chain links TRBV7-8 to TRBJ1-1; D might be TRBD1 (5 bases). The CDR3 spans 15 residues. V lost 4 bases, J lost 0 bases, and 12 bases lay in between. CDR1 is SGHVS, CDR2 FQNEAQ, per germline. CDR3 coding DNA: TGTGCCAGCAGCTCCTTGGGACTTATGAACACTGAAGCTTTCTTT. Residues: CASSSLGLMNTEAFF.

The chain combines TRBV4-1 with TRBJ1-4; 9 bases match TRBD1. There are 17 residues in the CDR3. Germline CDR1 reads MGHRA; CDR2 reads YSYEKL. The junction had 10 bases not matched to a gene; V was cut back by 1 base and J by 7 bases. This CDR3 reads CASSQVLYRDRAEKLFF. The DNA for the CDR3 is TGCGCCAGCAGCCAAGTACTTTACCGGGACAGGGCTGAAAAACTGTTTTTT.

The chain joins TRBV25-1 to TRBJ2-4; 7 bases align to TRBD1. The V segment lost 4 bases and the J segment 0 bases; nucleotides outside the gene matches: 6. The CDR3 runs to 16 residues. Germline-derived CDR1 and CDR2 are MGHDK and SYGVNS. Here the CDR3 DNA reads TGTGCCAGCAGTGGGGCCGGGACAGTAGCCAAAAACATTCAGTACTTC. It yields the protein CASSGAGTVAKNIQYF.

The CDR3 reads CASSYGTESFSLHF. DNA of the CDR3: TGTGCCAGCAGTTACGGGACAGAGTCTTTTTCCCTCCACTTT. This chain links TRBV6-5 with TRBJ1-6; TRBD1 matches at 7 bases. V was pared by 2 bases and J by 14 bases, with 9 bases of the junction left unmatched. The germline V gene has CDR1 MNHEY and CDR2 SVGAGI. The CDR3 covers 14 residues.

Here the CDR3 reads CASSARGSTEAFF. Written as DNA, the CDR3 is TGTGCCAGCAGCGCCAGGGGTAGCACTGAAGCTTTCTTT. The chain joins TRBV11-2 to TRBJ1-1; the D gene is possibly TRBD1 (6 bases). Deletions cut 5 bases from V and 4 bases from J, with 11 bases between. Looked up from germline, CDR1 is SGHAT and CDR2 is FQNNGV. This CDR3 has 13 residues. Based on the CDR3 plus reference TRBV11-2 and TRBJ1-1, the full variable domain is EAGVAQSPRYKIIEKRQSVAFWCNPISGHATLYWYQQILGQGPKLLIQFQNNGVVDDSQLPKDRFSAERLKGVDSTLKIQPAKLEDSAVYLCASSARGSTEAFFGQGTRLTVV.